This is a list of T cell receptor beta chains from one sample in a study of cytomegalovirus exposure and HLA in healthy donors. The data were produced by immunoSEQ multiplex PCR, yet TCRdb's version contains in-frame clones alone and is incomplete. This table holds 100,000 or so clones, about three quarters found once. Sample: PBMCs. These receptors originate from a female donor in good health and CMV-seropositive. The CDR3 runs from the conserved cysteine through the conserved F or W. A D gene is named only where the DNA matches it firmly. Size is omitted from some rows. Given values are once, few, many or a class for expanded clones.

CDR3,DNA,J,length,D,size,V
CASSPGQGARNTEAFF,TGTGCCAGCAGCCCCGGACAGGGGGCCAGGAACACTGAAGCTTTCTTT,TRBJ1-1,16,TRBD1,.,TRBV7-6
CASSLAVPYGGQGQETQYF,TGCGCCAGCAGCTTGGCGGTCCCGTATGGCGGGCAGGGGCAAGAGACCCAGTACTTC,TRBJ2-5,19,.,.,TRBV5-1
CASRRASGIGPDTQYF,TGCGCCAGCAGAAGGGCTAGCGGGATTGGGCCAGATACGCAGTATTTT,TRBJ2-3,16,TRBD2,.,TRBV10-2
CASSDSSAGSTDTQYF,TGTGCCAGCAGTGACTCGTCGGCGGGAAGCACAGATACGCAGTATTTT,TRBJ2-3,16,.,.,TRBV6-4
CASSLVGNEQFF,TGTGCCAGCAGCCTAGTGGGTAATGAGCAGTTCTTC,TRBJ2-1,12,.,few,TRBV7-3
CAWSTLTGGEQYF,TGTGCCTGGAGCACCTTGACAGGGGGCGAGCAGTACTTC,TRBJ2-7,13,TRBD1,.,TRBV30
CASSLLRTGETQYF,TGTGCCAGCAGCTTATTACGTACGGGGGAGACCCAGTACTTC,TRBJ2-5,14,.,.,TRBV7-9
CASGRATYEQYF,TGTGCCAGCGGGAGGGCCACCTACGAGCAGTACTTC,TRBJ2-7,12,TRBD2,.,TRBV2
CASSLLQGRAEQYF,TGTGCCAGCAGCTTATTGCAGGGGAGGGCGGAGCAGTACTTC,TRBJ2-7,14,.,.,TRBV11-2
CASRLTDGGRTTDTQYF,TGTGCCAGCCGTCTGACGGATGGCGGGAGAACCACAGATACGCAGTATTTT,TRBJ2-3,17,TRBD2,few,TRBV7-3
CASSPDRPNQPQHF,TGTGCCAGCAGTCCGGACAGACCTAATCAGCCCCAGCATTTT,TRBJ1-5,14,.,.,TRBV27
CASSPTEHSNQPQHF,TGTGCCAGCAGCCCGACAGAACATAGCAATCAGCCCCAGCATTTT,TRBJ1-5,15,.,.,TRBV6-5
CASSLAVGAGTGELFF,TGTGCCAGCAGCTTAGCGGTGGGAGCGGGCACCGGGGAGCTGTTTTTT,TRBJ2-2,16,.,.,TRBV7-8
CASSYDRGVWEQYF,TGCGCCAGCAGTTATGACAGGGGGGTTTGGGAGCAGTACTTC,TRBJ2-7,14,TRBD1,.,TRBV5-1
CASSQNYGVEAFF,TGCGCCAGCAGCCAAAATTACGGGGTTGAAGCTTTCTTT,TRBJ1-1,13,.,.,TRBV4-1
CAWSMHQGGTEAFF,TGTGCCTGGAGTATGCACCAAGGAGGCACTGAAGCTTTCTTT,TRBJ1-1,14,.,.,TRBV30
CASSRGGFPNQPQHF,TGTGCCAGTAGTAGAGGGGGCTTTCCCAATCAGCCCCAGCATTTT,TRBJ1-5,15,TRBD1,.,TRBV19
CASSPDRGTGELFF,TGTGCCAGCAGCCCTGACAGAGGCACCGGGGAGCTGTTTTTT,TRBJ2-2,14,.,.,TRBV13
CASSRSTSGLSTDTQYF,TGCGCCAGCAGCAGGAGCACTAGCGGCCTTAGCACAGATACGCAGTATTTT,TRBJ2-3,17,TRBD2,.,TRBV5-1
CASSLWRGARAKNIQYF,TGTGCCAGCAGCTTATGGCGGGGGGCGAGGGCCAAAAACATTCAGTACTTC,TRBJ2-4,17,TRBD2,.,TRBV13
CASSEGTSGRRMADTQYF,TGTGCCAGCAGTGAGGGGACTAGCGGGAGGAGGATGGCAGATACGCAGTATTTT,TRBJ2-3,18,TRBD2,once,TRBV6-1
CASSRGTGSYNEQFF,TGCGCCAGCAGCCGCGGGACAGGCTCCTACAATGAGCAGTTCTTC,TRBJ2-1,15,TRBD1,.,TRBV5-1
CASSLRRGRGITDTQYF,TGCGCCAGCAGCTTGCGTAGGGGGCGCGGGATCACAGATACGCAGTATTTT,TRBJ2-3,17,.,once,TRBV5-1
CASSQTLSRGDYGYTF,TGTGCCAGCAGCCAAACCCTCTCCAGGGGGGACTATGGCTACACCTTC,TRBJ1-2,16,TRBD1,.,TRBV16
CASSGTGGLYGNSPLHF,TGTGCCAGCAGCGGGACAGGGGGTCTCTACGGTAATTCACCCCTCCACTTT,TRBJ1-6,17,TRBD1,.,TRBV9
CSVSDSQTQYF,TGCAGCGTTTCCGACAGTCAGACCCAGTACTTC,TRBJ2-5,11,.,.,TRBV29-1
CASGFWAQINYGYTF,TGTGCCAGCGGCTTCTGGGCTCAAATCAACTATGGCTACACCTTC,TRBJ1-2,15,.,.,TRBV5-6
CATSREGGLAGASTDTQYF,TGTGCCACCAGCAGAGAGGGGGGACTAGCGGGCGCTAGCACAGATACGCAGTATTTT,TRBJ2-3,19,TRBD2,.,TRBV15
CASRTGGTEAFF,TGTGCCAGTCGGACAGGGGGCACTGAAGCTTTCTTT,TRBJ1-1,12,TRBD1,.,TRBV2
CASSAGQEPEKLFF,TGTGCCAGCAGTGCAGGGCAGGAGCCGGAAAAACTGTTTTTT,TRBJ1-4,14,.,few,TRBV6-1
CASSGSGIKEYGYTF,TGTGCCAGTAGCGGTTCAGGGATAAAGGAATATGGCTACACCTTC,TRBJ1-2,15,.,.,TRBV19
CSAAGYDEQYF,TGCAGTGCTGCAGGGTACGACGAGCAGTACTTC,TRBJ2-7,11,.,.,TRBV20-1
CASSLDPPDYNSPLHF,TGTGCCAGCAGCTTGGACCCCCCAGACTATAATTCACCCCTCCACTTT,TRBJ1-6,16,.,.,TRBV5-6
CSVEGTGGAYNEQFF,TGCAGCGTTGAAGGGACGGGAGGCGCCTACAATGAGCAGTTCTTC,TRBJ2-1,15,TRBD2,.,TRBV29-1
CASSHFGQWEKLFF,TGTGCCAGCAGCCACTTCGGACAGTGGGAAAAACTGTTTTTT,TRBJ1-4,14,.,.,TRBV5-4
CASRPGVSSSEQYF,TGTGCCAGTAGACCAGGGGTTTCCTCTTCCGAGCAGTACTTC,TRBJ2-7,14,.,.,TRBV19
CASRGQGNTGELFF,TGTGCCAGCAGGGGACAGGGAAACACCGGGGAGCTGTTTTTT,TRBJ2-2,14,TRBD1,.,TRBV2
CASSLMGGGQETQYF,TGTGCCAGCAGCTTAATGGGGGGGGGCCAAGAGACCCAGTACTTC,TRBJ2-5,15,TRBD2,.,TRBV7-2
CASSQNGDRFYEQYF,TGTGCCAGCAGCCAGAACGGCGACAGATTCTACGAGCAGTACTTC,TRBJ2-7,15,.,.,TRBV4-2
CASSEQGNSGNTIYF,TGTGCCAGCAGCGAACAGGGGAACTCTGGAAACACCATATATTTT,TRBJ1-3,15,TRBD1,.,TRBV11-3
CASSSILVSETQYF,TGTGCCAGCAGTTCCATACTAGTATCGGAGACCCAGTACTTC,TRBJ2-5,14,.,.,TRBV27
CASSPGQVRAKNIQYF,TGTGCCAGCTCACCCGGACAGGTCCGTGCCAAAAACATTCAGTACTTC,TRBJ2-4,16,TRBD1,few,TRBV18
CASSQLLAGFNEQFF,TGTGCCAGCAGCCAATTACTAGCGGGGTTCAATGAGCAGTTCTTC,TRBJ2-1,15,TRBD2,.,TRBV4-2
CASSTPPLGDSNQPQHF,TGTGCCAGCAGTACCCCGCCTTTAGGGGATAGCAATCAGCCCCAGCATTTT,TRBJ1-5,17,.,.,TRBV28
CASAPGGQGAIGNTIYF,TGTGCCAGCGCACCCGGCGGACAGGGGGCAATTGGAAACACCATATATTTT,TRBJ1-3,17,TRBD1,.,TRBV18
CASSSRLAGGWELFF,TGTGCCAGCAGCTCTAGACTAGCGGGAGGATGGGAGCTGTTTTTT,TRBJ2-2,15,TRBD2,.,TRBV6-5